This TCR beta chain was found in a study of PD-1 blockade in classical Hodgkin lymphoma. Only in-frame clones appear in the TCRdb table, and some are missing; sequencing was by immunoSEQ multiplex PCR. The sample holds nearly 55,000 clones, 81% seen once. Each patient experienced a relapse that followed autologous stem cell transplantation, and brentuximab vedotin exposure varied. The sequencing here drew on peripheral blood mononuclear cells (PBMCs), taken at baseline. This TCR derives from a human donor with classical Hodgkin lymphoma.

This CDR3 reads CASSPQGSYTEAFF. For the CDR3, the DNA is TGTGCCAGCAGCCCACAGGGGAGCTACACTGAAGCTTTCTTT. The chain is built from TRBV7-2 and TRBJ1-1; 7 bases map to TRBD1. The V gene's germline CDR1 is SGHTA and CDR2 FQGNSA. The CDR3 loop spans 14 amino acids. Trimming at V came to 5 bases and at J to 3 bases, leaving 6 bases not matched to a gene. The variable domain in full, with the rest retrieved from reference TRBV7-2 and TRBJ1-1, is GAGVSQSPSNKVTEKGKDVELRCDPISGHTALYWYRQSLGQGLEFLIYFQGNSAPDKSGLPSDRFSAERTGGSVSTLTIQRTQQEDSAVYLCASSPQGSYTEAFFGQGTRLTVV.